The clone carrying this TCR beta chain was picked up a small number of times. CDR1 and CDR2 (germline): LNHDA, SQIVND (reference sequence). Trimming cost V 4 bases and J 2 bases, with 12 bases left between them. The CDR3 totals 15 residues. The data belong to a study of T-cell memory formation after mild COVID-19. Study background: The TCR clusters were mostly specific to one donor.

MiXCR, run by TCRdb on the 5' RACE reads, gives a single entry per CDR3 protein. The table has fewer than 300,000 distinct CDR3 sequences, 16% seen once; the top ten hold around 23%. The sequence was collected from a man younger than 30 who had mild COVID-19 (a few samples of this study predate the infection). Cell type and time point are not known. Sequencing used PBMCs or a T cell subset sorted from them (not recorded which). The chain employs TRBV19 and TRBJ2-1, with D unclear. The CDR3 protein is CASSNPVHPYNEQFF. The CDR3, as DNA: TGTGCCAGTAGTAACCCCGTGCACCCCTACAATGAGCAGTTCTTC.